This T cell receptor (beta chain) was recorded in a study of high-grade serous ovarian cancer treatment subgroups. The overall study: Mean per sample: around 13,000 reads, about 7,000 unique TCR beta rearrangements. Study results and limitations: TCR relatedness rose with neoantigen level and trended with mutation load. These tumor repertoires lack spatial information from bulk sequencing. Same-patient tumor repertoires overlapped at roughly 0.095 to 0.79; different patients barely overlapped.

Turning to this clone: What it binds is not known.

Trimming took off 6 bases at V and 0 bases at J, with 10 bases between the two ends. Germline V lookup: CDR1 SGDLS, CDR2 YYNGEE. The CDR3 has 14 residues. Tumor tissue was taken before any definitive surgery or chemotherapy was given. Sequenced by immunoSEQ multiplex PCR; TCRdb stores in-frame clones only, minus some. This sample has about 16,000 clones, with roughly 70% found just once. The sample comprised tumor tissue. The chain employs TRBV9 and TRBJ1-3; D is ambiguous. The receptor was derived from a human donor with high-grade serous ovarian cancer. The DNA for the CDR3 is TGTGCCAGCAACGACGGCAACTCTGGAAACACCATATATTTT. Residues: CASNDGNSGNTIYF.